This entry lists 22 T cell receptor beta chains sequenced from one sample in a study of T cells in Graves' hyperthyroidism and ophthalmopathy. RNA transcripts served as the template for amplifying TCR beta CDR3 regions. HTBI primers were employed in a first-round RT-PCR of the TCR CDR3. TCRdb redid the calling of the multiplex PCR reads with MiXCR, one entry per CDR3 protein. The sample lists a few hundred thousand distinct CDR3 sequences; over 10% were seen once. The source material was blood. The receptors shown here come from a woman aged 18-30 years with Graves' hyperthyroidism.

The sample holds many counts of this clonotype. The V and J genes are TRBV6-1 and TRBJ2-3; 9 bases fit TRBD2. Germline assignment: CDR1 MNHNS and CDR2 SASEGT. The CDR3 runs to 17 residues. V was clipped by 5 bases and J by 0 bases; unmatched bases: 9. The CDR3 sequence is CASSPRTSDYSTDTQYF. The CDR3 region has the DNA TGTGCCAGCAGTCCGCGGACTAGCGACTATAGCACAGATACGCAGTATTTT.

This clonotype was detected ten times or more. The V call is TRBV6-2 or TRBV6-3, the J call TRBJ2-1, with a tentative D call TRBD1 (6 bases). The CDR3 runs 13 residues. Germline CDR1 is MNHEY and CDR2 is SVGEGT. Trimming left V 8 bases short and J 1 base short, with 9 bases between. The CDR3 bases are TGTGCCAGCGGGGACACTTCCTACAATGAGCAGTTCTTC. The encoded protein is CASGDTSYNEQFF.

There are many counts of this clonotype. The gene calls are TRBV2 and TRBJ1-5; TRBD1 matches at 8 bases. This CDR3 comprises 15 residues. The trim removed 0 bases at V and 8 bases at J, leaving 6 bases unmatched. Germline CDR1 reads SNHLY; CDR2 reads FYNNEI. The chain's CDR3 is CASSEAGDRSKPQHF. Written as DNA, the CDR3 is TGTGCCAGCAGTGAAGCGGGGGACAGGTCTAAGCCCCAGCATTTT.

At least ten counts were recorded for this clonotype. This chain joins TRBV30 and TRBJ1-1; D possibly corresponds to TRBD1 (5 bases). This CDR3 has 13 residues. Trimming shortened V by 5 bases and J by 3 bases, and 13 bases separated the two germline ends. The germline V gene encodes CDR1 GTSNPN and CDR2 SVGIG (reference sequence). This chain's CDR3 is CAWHNGGYTEAFF. For the CDR3, the DNA is TGTGCCTGGCACAATGGGGGTTACACTGAAGCTTTCTTT.

This clonotype was detected ten times or more. CDR3 DNA sequence: TGCAGTGCTGACCGCCGGGACGGCTCTGGAAACACCATATATTTT. Translated: CSADRRDGSGNTIYF. The V gene is TRBV20-1, the J gene TRBJ1-3; weak D call: TRBD1 (5 bases). The V gene lost 5 bases and the J gene lost 0 bases, with 14 bases spanning the gap. The germline V gene has CDR1 DFQATT and CDR2 SNEGSKA (reference sequence). CDR3 length: 15 residues.

In its sample, this clonotype was seen many times. The chain has TRBV2 and TRBJ1-1; TRBD1 is a possible D gene (5 bases). This CDR3 has 14 amino acids. V gave up 8 bases and J gave up 4 bases, with 17 bases separating them. In germline, CDR1 is SNHLY, CDR2 FYNNEI. The DNA for the CDR3 is TGTGCCAGCGGGCTAGGGGAGGGGCGCACTGAAGCTTTCTTT. This translates into CASGLGEGRTEAFF. Using reference TRBV2 and TRBJ1-1 for the parts outside the CDR3, the full variable domain is EPEVTQTPSHQVTQMGQEVILRCVPISNHLYFYWYRQILGQKVEFLVSFYNNEISEKSEIFDDQFSVERPDGSNFTLKIRSTKLEDSAMYFCASGLGEGRTEAFFGQGTRLTVV.

This clonotype came up a few times. The junction does not match germline at one end; this may be a read error. V is TRBV28 and J is TRBJ2-2; a possible D gene is TRBD2 (7 bases). The CDR3 consists of 15 residues. Looked up from germline, CDR1 is MDHEN and CDR2 is SYDVKM. The CDR3 loop reads CASNLRGAGTGELFF. The CDR3 region has the DNA TGTGCCAGCAATTTACGGGGGGCCGGCACCGGGGAGCTGTTTTTT.

This clonotype was seen ten or more times. The chain employs TRBV20-1 and TRBJ2-2; 14 nucleotides line up with TRBD2. Germline-derived CDR1 and CDR2 are DFQATT and SNEGSKA (reference sequence). The CDR3 length is 17 residues. The V segment lost 5 bases and the J segment 0 bases; nucleotides outside the gene matches: 5. CDR3 nucleotides: TGCAGTGCTTGCGAGGGACTAGCGGGGGCGAACACCGGGGAGCTGTTTTTT. This sequence encodes CSACEGLAGANTGELFF.

This clonotype was detected ten times or more. The V gene is TRBV3-1, the J gene TRBJ2-1; D ambiguous. V lost 1 base and J lost 3, with 10 bases in between. CDR3 length: 15 amino acids. Germline V CDR1 and CDR2: LGHDT, YNNKEL (reference sequence). Written as DNA, the CDR3 is TGTGCCAGCAGCCAAGGGGCTGTAGGCTACAATGAGCAGTTCTTC. Its protein is CASSQGAVGYNEQFF.

This clonotype came up many times. V usage is TRBV28 and J usage is TRBJ1-2, with D perhaps matching TRBD1 (5 bases). Per germline, CDR1 MDHEN and CDR2 SYDVKM. The CDR3 length is 14 residues. Trimming removed 5 bases from V and 8 bases from J, with 18 bases in between. CDR3 sequence reads: CASSGPRGRLGYTF. The DNA for the CDR3 is TGTGCCAGCAGTGGACCGCGGGGACGTTTAGGCTACACCTTC.

This clonotype was recorded at least ten times. The CDR3 loop reads CASSRTNNQPQHF. Here the CDR3 DNA reads TGTGCCAGCAGTAGGACGAACAATCAGCCCCAGCATTTT. The rearrangement uses TRBV2 and TRBJ1-5; unclear D gene. The CDR3 is 13 residues long. In germline, CDR1 is SNHLY, CDR2 FYNNEI. The V end was cut by 5 bases, the J end by 3 bases, with 8 bases between.

This clonotype was counted at least ten times. The chain combines TRBV4-3 with TRBJ2-7; D possibly uses TRBD1 or TRBD2 (5 bases each). The germline V gene encodes CDR1 LGHNA and CDR2 YSLEER. There are 15 residues in the CDR3. The ends were cut back, 0 bases at V and 0 bases at J, with 9 bases in the middle. CDR3 nucleotide sequence: TGCGCCAGCAGCCAAGAGCCGGGGCGCTCCTACGAGCAGTACTTC. Amino acids: CASSQEPGRSYEQYF.

The gene calls are TRBV2 and TRBJ1-6; TRBD1 agrees at 8 bases. Per the germline V gene, CDR1 is SNHLY and CDR2 is FYNNEI. With V trimmed by 7 bases and J by 4 bases, 9 bases remained unmatched. The CDR3 totals 16 residues. CDR3 bases: TGTGCCAGCACCCGGTCGAGGGACAGGTATAATTCACCCCTCCACTTT. It specifies CASTRSRDRYNSPLHF.

Many counts were recorded for this clonotype. The rearrangement joins TRBV20-1 to TRBJ2-1, with 12 bases fitting TRBD2. Germline values: CDR1 DFQATT, CDR2 SNEGSKA (reference sequence). The CDR3 is 16 residues long. The V and J ends lost 3 bases and 8 bases, in that order; junction bases with no gene match: 11. The CDR3 DNA reads TGCAGTGCTAGCTTCGGCCTAGCGGGAGGGCCGGATGAGCAGTTCTTC. This translates into CSASFGLAGGPDEQFF.

This rearrangement joins TRBV6-2 or TRBV6-3 to TRBJ1-5; the D is unclear. V lost 2 bases and J lost 4, with 6 bases in between. This CDR3 comprises 13 residues. The germline V gene has CDR1 MNHEY and CDR2 SVGEGT. The CDR3 region is CASSYRANQPQHF. In DNA form, the CDR3 reads TGTGCCAGCAGTTACAGAGCAAATCAGCCCCAGCATTTT.

This chain links TRBV27 with TRBJ2-7; possibly TRBD2 for D (5 bases). The germline V and J ends were trimmed by 8 bases and 7 bases, with 21 bases remaining between them. The CDR3 totals 14 residues. Germline lookup yields CDR1 MNHEY and CDR2 SMNVEV (reference sequence). The CDR3 reads CASGREGGVWEQYF. CDR3 nucleotides: TGTGCCAGCGGACGAGAGGGTGGAGTCTGGGAGCAGTACTTC.

The table lists this clonotype with many counts. The chain is built from TRBV20-1 and TRBJ1-1, with D tentatively TRBD1 (6 bases). Trimming removed 0 bases at V and 5 bases at J, with 13 bases between. CDR1 and CDR2 from the germline V gene are DFQATT and SNEGSKA (reference sequence). The CDR3 sequence is 14 residues long. The CDR3 spells CSARDPGGGTEAFF. The CDR3 region has the DNA TGCAGTGCTAGAGATCCGGGGGGCGGAACTGAAGCTTTCTTT.

This clonotype was observed many times. The chain uses TRBV7-3 and TRBJ2-1; 10 nucleotides align to TRBD2. CDR1 SGHTA and CDR2 FQGTGA come from the germline V gene. The CDR3 loop spans 17 amino acids. V shed 0 bases and J 8 bases; nucleotides not matched to a gene: 10. The CDR3 reads CASSLTPSSGRFDEQFF. The CDR3 DNA reads TGTGCCAGCAGCTTAACTCCCTCTAGCGGGAGATTCGATGAGCAGTTCTTC.

This clonotype was counted a few times. A single base separates this from a much larger clone, so it may be a read error. The chain uses TRBV7-2 and TRBJ1-1; the D gene is possibly TRBD1 (6 bases). The CDR3 contains 14 residues. CDR1 is SGHTA, CDR2 FQGNSA, per germline. CDR3 protein: CASSTAQGHTEVFF. The CDR3 nucleotides are TGTGCCAGCAGCACCGCTCAGGGACACACTGAAGTTTTCTTT.

The gene calls are TRBV12-3 or TRBV12-4 and TRBJ2-1; possibly TRBD2 for D (7 bases). V was cut by 6 bases and J by 10 bases, with 25 bases left in between. This CDR3 is 16 amino acids long. CDR3 sequence: CASSLRGPGLDGEQFF. CDR3 in DNA: TGTGCCAGCAGCCTTCGGGGGCCCGGACTAGATGGAGAGCAGTTCTTC.

This clonotype was counted ten times or more. The V call is TRBV28, the J call TRBJ1-2, with 10 bases fitting TRBD1. The trim removed 8 bases at V and 8 bases at J, leaving 8 bases unmatched. There are 13 residues in the CDR3. Germline V gene data show CDR1 as MDHEN and CDR2 as SYDVKM. The CDR3 loop is CASSSWGQGGYTF. The CDR3 DNA follows: TGTGCCAGCTCGTCCTGGGGACAGGGGGGCTACACCTTC.

The chain joins TRBV28 to TRBJ1-5; 11 positions agree with TRBD1. J was trimmed by 10 bases and V by 6 bases; bases with no gene match: 8. The CDR3 runs 14 residues. Germline CDR1 reads MDHEN; CDR2 reads SYDVKM. CDR3 loop: CASSPGQGASPQHF. DNA of the CDR3: TGTGCCAGCAGCCCAGGACAGGGGGCGAGCCCCCAGCATTTT. The full variable domain, with the rest looked up from reference TRBV28 and TRBJ1-5, is DVKVTQSSRYLVKRTGEKVFLECVQDMDHENMFWYRQDPGLGLRLIYFSYDVKMKEKGDIPEGYSVSREKKERFSLILESASTNQTSMYLCASSPGQGASPQHFGDGTRLSIL.